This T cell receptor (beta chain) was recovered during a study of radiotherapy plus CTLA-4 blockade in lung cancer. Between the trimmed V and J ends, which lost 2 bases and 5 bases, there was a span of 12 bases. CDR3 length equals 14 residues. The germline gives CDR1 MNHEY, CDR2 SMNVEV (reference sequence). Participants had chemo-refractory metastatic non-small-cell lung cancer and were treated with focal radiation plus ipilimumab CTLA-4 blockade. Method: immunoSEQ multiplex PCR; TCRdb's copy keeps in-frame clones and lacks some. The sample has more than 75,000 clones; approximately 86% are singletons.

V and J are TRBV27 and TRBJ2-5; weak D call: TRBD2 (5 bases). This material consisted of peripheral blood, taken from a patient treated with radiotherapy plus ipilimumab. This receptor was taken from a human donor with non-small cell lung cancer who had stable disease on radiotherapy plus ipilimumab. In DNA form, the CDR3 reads TGTGCCAGCAGTTTAAGATCCGGGGTCGAGACCCAGTACTTC. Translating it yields CASSLRSGVETQYF.